This passage covers 5 T cell receptor beta chains from one sample sequenced in a study of breast tumors, draining lymph nodes, adjacent tissues. TCRdb analysed the multiplex PCR reads with MiXCR anew, one entry per CDR3 protein. This table has 60,000 to 75,000 distinct CDR3 sequences, approximately 62% appearing once. Sequenced input: breast tumor tissue. The receptors here all came from a female donor with breast cancer. Some clones in this sample may be carry-over from other donors' samples.

The chain links TRBV29-1 to TRBJ1-4; D is undetermined. This CDR3 comprises 17 residues. Germline loops: CDR1 SQVTM, CDR2 ANQGSEA. Trimming removed 0 bases at V and 3 bases at J, with 17 bases between. CDR3 coding DNA: TGCAGCGTTGAAGAAAGGTTACGTCCTGGGGCTAATGAAAAACTGTTTTTT. This translates into CSVEERLRPGANEKLFF. The entire variable domain, with the rest obtained from reference TRBV29-1 and TRBJ1-4, is as follows: SAVISQKPSRDICQRGTSLTIQCQVDSQVTMMFWYRQQPGQSLTLIATANQGSEATYESGFVIDKFPISRPNLTFSTLTVSNMSPEDSSIYLCSVEERLRPGANEKLFFGSGTQLSVL.

In the case of this clonotype: This may be a read error: a much more frequent sequence differs by one nucleotide. The chain uses TRBV5-4 and TRBJ2-7; 9 bases are shared with TRBD1. Germline CDR1 and CDR2: SGHNT and YYREEE (reference sequence). Germline trimming cut 4 bases from V and 0 bases from J; bases unmatched to any gene: 5. The CDR3 is made up of 15 amino acids. The CDR3 bases are TGTGCCAGCAGCCCGGGGACAGGGTTCTCCTACGAGCAGTACTTC. Translated, it gives CASSPGTGFSYEQYF.

The chain carries TRBV4-3 and TRBJ1-6; no reliable D call. Germline loops: CDR1 LGHNA, CDR2 YSLEER. This CDR3 spans 14 amino acids. V dropped 3 bases and J dropped 9 bases, with 12 bases sitting between them. DNA of the CDR3: TGCGCCAGCAGCCAGGCCCCGAGCGGTTCACCCCTCCACTTT. Its protein product is CASSQAPSGSPLHF.

The V gene is TRBV15, the J gene TRBJ2-1; TRBD2 aligns across 7 bases. Germline V gives CDR1 LNHNV, CDR2 YYDKDF (reference sequence). CDR3 length equals 16 residues. J was trimmed by 10 bases and V by 7 bases; bases with no gene match: 19. CDR3 residues: CATNRTLTSPGAEQFF. In nucleotides, the CDR3 is TGTGCCACCAACAGGACCTTGACTAGCCCGGGAGCGGAGCAGTTCTTC. The full variable domain, completed using reference TRBV15 and TRBJ2-1, is DAMVIQNPRYQVTQFGKPVTLSCSQTLNHNVMYWYQQKSSQAPKLLFHYYDKDFNNEADTPDNFQSRRPNTSFCFLDIRSPGLGDTAMYLCATNRTLTSPGAEQFFGPGTRLTVL.

This clonotype showed up many times. The J gene is TRBJ1-2, the V gene TRBV7-9, with a possible D match to TRBD1 (6 bases). Trimming shortened V by 5 bases and J by 7 bases, and 14 bases separated the two germline ends. The CDR3 runs to 13 residues. CDR1 is SEHNR, CDR2 FQNEAQ, per germline (reference sequence). The CDR3 DNA is TGTGCCAGCAGCCCCCCAACAGGGATTGGCTACACCTTC. As protein: CASSPPTGIGYTF.